The source of this T cell receptor (beta chain) is a study of OX40 agonist ivuxolimab in advanced cancers. At the level of the study: Patients enrolled in dose escalation were diagnosed with hepatocellular carcinoma, melanoma, renal cell or head and neck cancer. Findings and caveats of the study: Low levels of normalized T-cell clonal expansion also appeared in some nonresponders. Both CD4+ and CD8+ T cell populations in blood had undergone clonal expansion by week 6 at 0.1 to 3.0 mg/kg.

J gave up 3 bases and V 9 bases, and 1 base lay outside the gene matches. CDR1 and CDR2 from the germline V gene are LNHDA and SQIVND (reference sequence). There are 11 residues in the CDR3. This clone was observed once. What it binds is not known. Here immunoSEQ multiplex PCR was the method, and the copy in TCRdb shows in-frame clones only, minus some. Of roughly 81,000 clones detected, 90% to 95% appear once; the ten largest clones hold about 10%. The chain employs TRBV19 and TRBJ2-7; 8 bases map to TRBD1. Specimen: CD4+ or CD8+ T cells sorted from blood, collected in a trial of the OX40 agonist ivuxolimab. The receptor was derived from an adult with an advanced solid tumor such as melanoma, head and neck, liver or kidney cancer. The CDR3 region is CASGQGYEQYF. As DNA, the CDR3 is TGTGCCAGCGGACAGGGCTACGAGCAGTACTTC. Full variable domain (remainder filled in from reference TRBV19 and TRBJ2-7): DGGITQSPKYLFRKEGQNVTLSCEQNLNHDAMYWYRQDPGQGLRLIYYSQIVNDFQKGDIAEGYSVSREKKESFPLTVTSAQKNPTAFYLCASGQGYEQYFGPGTRLTVT.